This T cell receptor (beta chain) stems from a study of patients and donors after allogeneic stem cell transplantation. Each CDR3 protein gets one entry after TCRdb re-called the RT-PCR reads with MiXCR. The table records 900,000 to 1,000,000 distinct CDR3 sequences, roughly 18% of them present only once. CDR3 size: 16 residues. Germline-derived CDR1 and CDR2 are DFQATT and SNEGSKA (reference sequence). With 6 bases removed from V and 2 bases from J, the gap between germline ends came to 21 bases. V is TRBV20-1 and J is TRBJ2-3; TRBD2 might be the D (6 bases). The clonotype comes from a human donor who was either an allogeneic HSCT recipient or a stem cell or donor lymphocyte infusion donor (not recorded which). It is not recorded whose cells these are; they may come from a transplant donor. Sequenced input: blood, either unsorted or a sorted T cell fraction (not recorded which). The CDR3 reads CSAPHTSSDPTDTQYF. The CDR3 bases are TGCAGTGCCCCGCATACTTCTAGCGACCCCACAGATACGCAGTATTTT.